Listed below are T cell receptor beta chains from one sample, sequenced in a study of CD8 T cells in Susac syndrome. TCRdb reprocessed the immunoSEQ multiplex PCR reads with MiXCR, giving one entry per CDR3 protein. The profile shows about 80,000 distinct CDR3 sequences, roughly 94% of them singletons. Sequenced: CD8+ T cells from PBMCs. These receptors were obtained from a human donor in good health. CDR3s include the opening cysteine and the closing phenylalanine or tryptophan. The order of the fields is V gene, D gene, clone size, J gene, CDR3 protein, CDR3 DNA. A D gene is named only where the DNA matches it firmly. Rows give clone size only sometimes, using once, few, many, or a class for an expanded clone.

V: TRBV5-1
D: NA
size: NA
J: TRBJ2-5
CDR3: CASSFGQYPETQYF
DNA: TGCGCCAGCAGCTTCGGTCAGTACCCGGAGACCCAGTACTTC

V: TRBV27
D: TRBD1
size: NA
J: TRBJ2-1
CDR3: CASTTHGQGTEQFF
DNA: TGTGCCAGCACCACACACGGACAGGGGACTGAGCAGTTCTTC

V: TRBV24-1
D: TRBD2
size: NA
J: TRBJ2-7
CDR3: CATSEAGRGNEQYF
DNA: TGTGCCACCAGTGAAGCGGGGAGGGGAAACGAGCAGTACTTC

V: TRBV4-1
D: NA
size: NA
J: TRBJ1-2
CDR3: CASSQVAATNYGYTF
DNA: TGCGCCAGCAGCCAAGTCGCAGCAACTAACTATGGCTACACCTTC

V: TRBV5-1
D: TRBD2
size: NA
J: TRBJ2-1
CDR3: CASSLLPGTSGRDHNEQFF
DNA: TGCGCCAGCAGCTTGCTCCCTGGGACTAGCGGGAGGGACCACAATGAGCAGTTCTTC

V: TRBV12-3/TRBV12-4
D: TRBD1
size: NA
J: TRBJ2-1
CDR3: CASSSDRVILGEQFF
DNA: TGTGCCAGCAGTTCGGACAGGGTTATCCTTGGGGAGCAGTTCTTC

V: TRBV3-1
D: TRBD1
size: NA
J: TRBJ2-3
CDR3: CASSQDLGTETHTTDTQYF
DNA: TGTGCCAGCAGCCAAGACCTGGGGACAGAAACACATACCACAGATACGCAGTATTTT

V: TRBV5-6
D: NA
size: NA
J: TRBJ1-1
CDR3: CASRRGVYTEAFF
DNA: TGTGCCAGCAGAAGAGGAGTCTACACTGAAGCTTTCTTT

V: TRBV7-2
D: NA
size: NA
J: TRBJ2-1
CDR3: CASSPGSEQFF
DNA: TGTGCCAGCAGCCCGGGGAGTGAGCAGTTCTTC

V: TRBV4-1
D: TRBD1
size: NA
J: TRBJ2-5
CDR3: CASSQERDRLETQYF
DNA: TGCGCCAGCAGCCAAGAAAGGGACAGGCTGGAGACCCAGTACTTC

V: TRBV5-6
D: NA
size: NA
J: TRBJ2-3
CDR3: CASSLSLNTDTQYF
DNA: TGTGCCAGCAGCTTATCACTGAACACAGATACGCAGTATTTT

V: TRBV27
D: TRBD1
size: NA
J: TRBJ2-7
CDR3: CASSLSIGTGLYEQYF
DNA: TGTGCCAGCAGTTTATCTATTGGGACAGGGCTCTACGAGCAGTACTTC

V: TRBV9
D: NA
size: once
J: TRBJ1-3
CDR3: CASSPRAELVFGNTIYF
DNA: TGTGCCAGCAGCCCCCGGGCCGAGCTAGTTTTTGGAAACACCATATATTTT

V: TRBV20-1
D: NA
size: NA
J: TRBJ1-2
CDR3: CSAREGGDGYTF
DNA: TGCAGTGCCAGAGAGGGAGGCGACGGCTACACCTTC